Here is one T cell receptor beta chain with its context. The antigen remains undetermined. The record originates from a study of cytomegalovirus exposure and HLA in healthy donors. Study details: Of the donors genotyped, approximately 430 in all, about 76% fell in the Caucasian-associated ancestry cluster. Study-wide results and caveats: Through in vitro validation, a few CMV-associated chains were shown to be specific for CMV antigens.

CDR1 SEHNR and CDR2 FQNEAQ come from the germline V gene (reference sequence). Trimming pared 2 bases from V and 0 bases from J, leaving 8 bases between. CDR3 length equals 15 residues. Use of 60 Vbeta and 13 Jbeta primers characterized the PCR. Some clones are missing from TCRdb's copy, which holds only in-frame ones; the method was immunoSEQ multiplex PCR. The repertoire includes some 130,000 clones, around four fifths of them detected once, and 1.5% sits in the top ten. The genes are TRBV7-9 and TRBJ2-1; D call uncertain. What was sequenced was PBMCs. This TCR derives from a man aged 35-49 years in good health and CMV-seronegative. The CDR3 reads CASSLQVPSYNEQFF. The CDR3 nucleotides read TGTGCCAGCAGCTTACAGGTTCCCTCCTACAATGAGCAGTTCTTC.